The rows below give T cell receptor beta chains drawn from one sample of a study of graft-versus-host responses after intestinal transplantation. Repertoires were generated with immunoSEQ multiplex PCR, while TCRdb's copy carries only in-frame clones and drops some. The sample records some 81,000 clones, approximately 88% being singletons. Antigens of these TCRs are unknown. The material sequenced was unstimulated CD4+ T cells sorted from spleen or lymph node cells, taken before intestinal transplant. The receptors were gathered from a human donor who received an intestinal transplant. CDR3s include the opening cysteine and the closing phenylalanine or tryptophan. The D gene is left open where the match is weak. Clone size is stated in some rows and not others, as once, few, many or a class when expanded.

d_call,v_call,j_call,clone_size,cdr3_aa,cdr3_nt
NA,TRBV7-3,TRBJ2-4,NA,CASSLNTGAKNIQYF,TGTGCCAGCAGCTTAAATACAGGGGCCAAAAACATTCAGTACTTC
NA,TRBV18,TRBJ1-3,NA,CASLRAGRISDSGNTIYF,TGTGCCAGCTTACGGGCAGGGCGAATTTCCGACTCTGGAAACACCATATATTTT
NA,TRBV28,TRBJ2-1,NA,CASSPGGVGREQFF,TGTGCCAGCAGTCCCGGAGGCGTCGGCAGGGAGCAGTTCTTC
NA,TRBV19,TRBJ1-4,few,CASSRQERRSEKLFF,TGTGCCAGTAGTAGACAGGAACGACGATCTGAAAAACTGTTTTTT
NA,TRBV28,TRBJ2-7,NA,CASSLDSLYEQYF,TGTGCCAGCAGCCTGGACAGTTTATACGAGCAGTACTTC
TRBD2,TRBV5-4,TRBJ2-5,NA,CASSLAGGKETQYF,TGTGCCAGCAGCTTGGCGGGGGGAAAAGAGACCCAGTACTTC
NA,TRBV18,TRBJ2-7,NA,CASSPFSPDSTYEQYF,TGTGCCAGCTCACCCTTTAGCCCGGACAGTACCTACGAGCAGTACTTC
NA,TRBV6-1,TRBJ2-5,NA,CASSALQETQYF,TGTGCCAGCAGTGCCCTCCAAGAGACCCAGTACTTC
TRBD1,TRBV27,TRBJ1-1,NA,CASSSPGQVNTEAFF,TGTGCCAGCAGTTCCCCGGGACAGGTGAACACTGAAGCTTTCTTT
NA,TRBV20-1,TRBJ1-4,NA,CSARDPPNKFF,TGCAGTGCTAGAGATCCCCCAAACAAGTTTTTT
TRBD1,TRBV11-2,TRBJ1-2,NA,CASSLDSGQVYGYTF,TGTGCCAGCAGCTTAGACTCGGGACAGGTCTATGGCTACACCTTC
TRBD2,TRBV28,TRBJ2-2,NA,CASSLAGGLAGELFF,TGTGCCAGCAGTTTAGCGGGGGGGTTGGCCGGGGAGCTGTTTTTT
NA,TRBV7-6,TRBJ2-7,NA,CASSLVTGWSSYEQYF,TGTGCCAGCAGCTTAGTAACGGGGTGGTCCTCCTACGAGCAGTACTTC
NA,TRBV28,TRBJ2-7,NA,CASSLLAQLYEQYF,TGTGCCAGCAGTTTACTAGCGCAACTCTACGAGCAGTACTTC
NA,TRBV19,TRBJ1-1,few,CASTGTSNTEAFF,TGTGCCAGTACCGGGACATCGAACACTGAAGCTTTCTTT
TRBD2,TRBV23-1,TRBJ2-7,NA,CASRSTSGFVYEQYF,TGCGCCAGCAGATCGACTAGCGGGTTTGTCTACGAGCAGTACTTC
NA,TRBV2,TRBJ2-7,NA,CACLGTYEQYF,TGTGCCTGCCTCGGGACCTACGAGCAGTACTTC
TRBD2,TRBV7-8,TRBJ2-7,NA,CASSPPGLAGLGSYEQYF,TGTGCCAGCAGCCCGCCGGGACTAGCGGGACTAGGCTCCTACGAGCAGTACTTC
NA,TRBV5-1,TRBJ2-3,NA,CASSRTGNPGTDTQYF,TGCGCCAGCAGCCGAACAGGGAACCCTGGCACAGATACGCAGTATTTT
NA,TRBV28,TRBJ1-5,NA,CAMGEGVNQPQHF,TGTGCCATGGGGGAGGGTGTCAATCAGCCCCAGCATTTT
TRBD2,TRBV6-5,TRBJ2-5,NA,CASRGLAGGIETQYF,TGTGCCAGCAGGGGACTAGCGGGAGGAATAGAGACCCAGTACTTC
NA,TRBV5-1,TRBJ1-4,NA,CASSADPTRRGEKLFF,TGCGCCAGCAGCGCTGATCCAACGAGGAGGGGAGAAAAACTGTTTTTT
TRBD2,TRBV7-9,TRBJ2-5,NA,CASSLELQREVQTQYF,TGTGCCAGCAGCTTAGAGTTACAGCGGGAGGTTCAGACCCAGTACTTC
NA,TRBV2,TRBJ1-1,NA,CASSFEWAGDTEAFF,TGTGCCAGCAGCTTCGAGTGGGCCGGGGACACTGAAGCTTTCTTT
NA,TRBV5-6,TRBJ2-5,NA,CASSERQQETQYF,TGTGCCAGCAGCGAGAGACAGCAAGAGACCCAGTACTTC
TRBD1,TRBV7-3,TRBJ1-5,NA,CASSSSQGDYNQPQHF,TGTGCCAGCAGCTCCTCTCAGGGGGATTACAATCAGCCCCAGCATTTT
NA,TRBV19,TRBJ1-3,few,CASSAQGPPGNTIYF,TGTGCCAGTAGTGCCCAGGGTCCCCCTGGAAACACCATATATTTT
TRBD1,TRBV7-9,TRBJ2-6,NA,CASSGTGLSGANVLTF,TGTGCCAGCAGCGGGACAGGGTTATCTGGGGCCAACGTCCTGACTTTC
NA,TRBV9,TRBJ2-7,NA,CASSVARRGTYEQYF,TGTGCCAGCAGCGTAGCTCGACGCGGGACCTACGAGCAGTACTTC
NA,TRBV5-8,TRBJ2-1,NA,CATSLAPYNEQFF,TGTGCCACATCATTAGCGCCCTACAATGAGCAGTTCTTC
TRBD2,TRBV7-2,TRBJ2-7,NA,CASSKAAGGTYEQYF,TGTGCCAGCAGCAAAGCAGCGGGAGGCACCTACGAGCAGTACTTC
NA,TRBV18,TRBJ2-5,NA,CASSSQMLDSEETQYF,TGTGCCAGCTCATCACAAATGTTGGACAGTGAAGAGACCCAGTACTTC
NA,TRBV28,TRBJ1-2,NA,CASSTGQPYGYTF,TGTGCCAGCAGCACAGGACAGCCATATGGCTACACCTTC
TRBD1,TRBV29-1,TRBJ2-3,NA,CSADWTGGYTQYF,TGCAGCGCTGATTGGACAGGGGGGTATACGCAGTATTTT
TRBD1,TRBV29-1,TRBJ1-5,NA,CSVRTGYDQPQHF,TGCAGCGTCCGGACAGGGTATGATCAGCCCCAGCATTTT
TRBD2,TRBV2,TRBJ2-3,once,CASSGQTLFSGRAGTDTQYF,TGTGCCAGCAGTGGCCAAACCCTCTTTAGCGGGAGGGCTGGAACAGATACGCAGTATTTT
NA,TRBV27,TRBJ2-2,NA,CASSSLRASGATGELFF,TGTGCCAGCAGTAGCCTTCGGGCCTCTGGGGCCACCGGGGAGCTGTTTTTT
NA,TRBV10-2,TRBJ1-3,NA,CASSAGTGSNGNTIYF,TGCGCCAGCAGTGCCGGAACAGGGTCTAATGGAAACACCATATATTTT
TRBD1,TRBV5-6,TRBJ1-2,NA,CASTYLPDRVRGYTF,TGTGCCAGCACCTACCTACCCGACAGGGTCCGGGGCTACACCTTC
NA,TRBV4-1,TRBJ1-2,NA,CASSHAVGGVYGYTF,TGCGCCAGCAGCCATGCCGTCGGGGGGGTTTACGGCTACACCTTC
NA,TRBV28,TRBJ1-3,NA,CASSLTRTVGNTIYF,TGTGCCAGCAGTCTAACCCGGACAGTAGGAAACACCATATATTTT
NA,TRBV6-4,TRBJ2-5,NA,CASSSPELETQYF,TGTGCCAGCAGTTCACCCGAGTTGGAGACCCAGTACTTC
TRBD2,TRBV27,TRBJ2-2,NA,CASSPGLAGYTGELFF,TGTGCCAGCAGTCCGGGACTAGCGGGATACACCGGGGAGCTGTTTTTT
NA,TRBV27,TRBJ1-5,NA,CASSRSFWQGELSNQPQHF,TGTGCCAGCAGTCGATCGTTTTGGCAGGGTGAGCTTAGCAATCAGCCCCAGCATTTT
TRBD1,TRBV27,TRBJ2-7,NA,CASKRTGPSSYEQYF,TGTGCCAGCAAGAGGACAGGGCCCAGCTCCTACGAGCAGTACTTC
TRBD1,TRBV28,TRBJ1-1,NA,CASSYRGQGTEAFF,TGTGCCAGCAGTTACAGGGGGCAAGGCACTGAAGCTTTCTTT
NA,TRBV6-1,TRBJ1-4,NA,CASSPRTGNEKLFF,TGTGCCAGCAGTCCTCGGACGGGAAATGAAAAACTGTTTTTT
NA,TRBV7-9,TRBJ2-1,NA,CASSPGYPIGEQFF,TGTGCCAGCAGCCCAGGGTATCCAATCGGTGAGCAGTTCTTC
TRBD2,TRBV28,TRBJ2-3,NA,CASSLGLAGASTDTQYF,TGTGCCAGCAGTTTGGGTCTAGCGGGGGCCAGCACAGATACGCAGTATTTT
TRBD1,TRBV5-6,TRBJ2-5,NA,CASSQRRTGTGVQETQYF,TGTGCCAGCAGCCAACGAAGGACTGGGACAGGGGTACAAGAGACCCAGTACTTC
TRBD1,TRBV6-6,TRBJ1-2,few,CASSAGGTGLNGYTF,TGTGCCAGCAGTGCAGGAGGGACAGGGCTCAATGGCTACACCTTC
TRBD1,TRBV11-2,TRBJ2-2,NA,CASSLTGTGAGTGELFF,TGTGCCAGCAGCTTGACGGGGACAGGGGCCGGGACCGGGGAGCTGTTTTTT
TRBD1,TRBV5-1,TRBJ2-7,NA,CASSSQTGDSYEQYF,TGCGCCAGCAGCTCCCAGACAGGGGACTCCTACGAGCAGTACTTC
NA,TRBV21-1,TRBJ2-7,NA,CATPLGYEQYF,TGTGCCACCCCACTCGGCTACGAGCAGTACTTC
TRBD1,TRBV19,TRBJ1-2,once,CASSTLGQGYGYTF,TGTGCCAGTAGTACCCTCGGACAGGGATATGGCTACACCTTC
NA,TRBV29-1,TRBJ1-3,once,CSVGSGDSGNTIYF,TGCAGCGTTGGCTCGGGGGACTCTGGAAACACCATATATTTT
TRBD2,TRBV11-3,TRBJ2-1,NA,CASSLRGSSYNEQFF,TGTGCCAGCAGCCTACGCGGGAGCTCCTACAATGAGCAGTTCTTC
TRBD1,TRBV30,TRBJ2-5,NA,CAWSVQGGSEETQYF,TGTGCCTGGAGTGTACAGGGGGGTTCCGAAGAGACCCAGTACTTC
TRBD2,TRBV11-2,TRBJ2-3,NA,CASSLERGTDTQYF,TGTGCCAGCAGCTTAGAGCGGGGGACAGATACGCAGTATTTT
NA,TRBV6-6,TRBJ1-2,NA,CASSYNPRGDYGYTF,TGTGCCAGCAGTTACAACCCCAGGGGAGACTATGGCTACACCTTC